This paragraph reports one T cell receptor beta chain. This receptor's antigen is unknown. Nothing much larger sits one base from this clone, and base qualities are not available. Collaborating institutions collected whole blood in K2EDTA tubes following their own protocols. Collaborator samples were shipped for TCRbeta analysis as frozen whole blood, isolated PBMCs, or DNA extracted from either sample type. The data belong to a study of blood T cell repertoires in COVID-19 (dated by TCRdb to 2020 to 2022). Regarding the research as a whole: Samples covering the acute and convalescent phases of COVID-19 were provided by collaborators in the United States, Italy and Spain. The material from the prospective study consisted of cDNA or gDNA derived from T cells, B-cell-depleted T cells, or PBMCs. Deeply sampled blood TCRbeta repertoires from subjects exposed to, actively infected with, or recovered from COVID-19 were included in the dataset. The repertoires were released in a freely available public database intended as a resource for research on the immune response to SARS-CoV-2. Samples were obtained from the ongoing ImmuneRACE study (first 160 participants) and from some 1,200 subjects provided by 6 global collaborators. A de-identified subject ID, COVID-19 status, age in years and sex were almost always included in the sample metadata. Where available, HLA class I and class II types were taken from metadata supplied by the sample provider and were not determined by assay-based typing. The paper's findings and limits, for the study overall: Clinical and demographic metadata were provided uncurated, with the amount varying by source and participant.

TCRbeta CDR3 regions were amplified from genomic DNA by means of the immunoSEQ Assay, a bias-controlled multiplex PCR. Regarding the original processing steps: The number of nucleated cells in each sample was estimated from the amplification of reference gene primers within the assay. To quantify the absolute abundance of each unique TCRbeta CDR3 rearrangement, sequence reads were collapsed and filtered. Productive Simpson clonality was computed per sample as the square root of Simpson's diversity index over productive rearrangements. Imported from immuneACCESS, the table was reduced by TCRdb to in-frame sequences with V and J called. These copies leave out some clones; in studies compared against another copy, an unresolved V gene accounts for under half, and the cause of the remainder is not known. The D gene and trimming were derived from the DNA, and the V and J assignments and clone size from that table. Present in this sample are almost 300,000 clones, around 86% of which were seen just once. The leading ten clones occupy about 1.2% of the sample.

Sequencing was carried out using peripheral blood. The TCR was taken from a man in his 70s with acute or convalescent COVID-19.

DNA sequence: TGTGCCAGCAGAGAAAGGGGGAATGAGCAGTTCTTC. Its product reads: CASRERGNEQFF. Recombination connected TRBV2 to TRBJ2-1; TRBD1 is a possible D gene, resting on 6 matching bases. Based on the germline V gene, the CDR1 and CDR2 sequences are SNHLY and FYNNEI. Its CDR3 holds 12 amino acids, cysteine through phenylalanine. Just CDR3 DNA is preserved here, 36 bases in frame from base 1. Trimming takes 6 bases from V and 7 bases from J, and the germline ends sit 10 bases apart.